Listed below are T cell receptor beta chains from one sample, sequenced in a study of cytomegalovirus exposure and HLA in healthy donors. Produced via immunoSEQ multiplex PCR; TCRdb's table is partial and in-frame only. The data contain some 200,000 clones, approximately 80% of them seen just once; the ten biggest clones take up roughly 2.8%. Sequencing input: PBMCs. These receptor sequences come from a woman aged 50 to 60 in good health and CMV-seropositive. Both conserved end residues are part of each CDR3. The D gene is left open where the match is weak. Clone size appears in some rows only: once, few, many, or a class for an expanded clone.

D,size,J,V,DNA,CDR3
-,-,TRBJ2-5,TRBV5-6,TGTGCCAGCAGCTTTGGGAGAGGGCGCACCCAAGAGACCCAGTACTTC,CASSFGRGRTQETQYF
TRBD1,-,TRBJ2-7,TRBV7-9,TGTGCCAGCAGCCGAATACAGGGGGCGCTGGCCTACGAGCAGTACTTC,CASSRIQGALAYEQYF
-,-,TRBJ1-2,TRBV29-1,TGCAGCGTTAAGGACAGCCTACTATATGGCTACACCTTC,CSVKDSLLYGYTF
TRBD1,-,TRBJ2-1,TRBV11-3,TGTGCCAGCAGCTTTGGGACAGGGTCCTACAATGAGCAGTTCTTC,CASSFGTGSYNEQFF
-,-,TRBJ2-3,TRBV27,TGTGCCAGCAGTACGCCTAATCCCCGCGCCTCATCCACAGATACGCAGTATTTT,CASSTPNPRASSTDTQYF
TRBD1,-,TRBJ1-1,TRBV6-1,TGTGCCAGCAGCTCCCTGGACAGGGGCGAAGCTTTCTTT,CASSSLDRGEAFF
-,few,TRBJ1-3,TRBV5-6,TGTGCCAGCAGCCACCGGGACATACTCCGAAACACCATATATTTT,CASSHRDILRNTIYF
-,-,TRBJ2-5,TRBV5-4,TGTGCCAGCAGCTTGGACCTAGGTGGAGAGACCCAGTACTTC,CASSLDLGGETQYF
-,once,TRBJ1-3,TRBV18,TGTGCCAGCTCACCTAACAGAGGGACTTTCTCTGGAAACACCATATATTTT,CASSPNRGTFSGNTIYF
-,-,TRBJ1-3,TRBV11-3,TGTGCCAGCAGCGTAACAGGGTCTGGAAACACCATATATTTT,CASSVTGSGNTIYF
TRBD1,-,TRBJ1-5,TRBV19,TGTGCCAGTAGTCAAGAGGAGAACAGGGGGCCCTCGAGTCAGCCCCAGCATTTT,CASSQEENRGPSSQPQHF
TRBD2,-,TRBJ2-2,TRBV6-4,TGTGCCCCTAGGACGGGGGGGGGTCAGTCCGGGGAGCTGTTTTTT,CAPRTGGGQSGELFF
-,-,TRBJ1-2,TRBV23-1,TGCGCCAGCAGTCAATCGGAGAGGACAGACTATGGCTACACCTTC,CASSQSERTDYGYTF
-,-,TRBJ1-3,TRBV18,TGTGCCAGCTCACCAAACAGGGTTGCTGGAAACACCATATATTTT,CASSPNRVAGNTIYF
-,-,TRBJ2-7,TRBV2,TGTGCCAGCAGTATCGCAGGGGAGCAGTACTTC,CASSIAGEQYF
TRBD1,-,TRBJ1-4,TRBV4-1,TGCGCCAGCAGCCCCTTGGACAGGGGAGGAGAAAAACTGTTTTTT,CASSPLDRGGEKLFF
TRBD2,-,TRBJ2-3,TRBV6-4,TGTGCCAGCAGTGACTCGAGTCTAGCGGGGACCTCTAGCACAGATACGCAGTATTTT,CASSDSSLAGTSSTDTQYF
TRBD1,-,TRBJ1-1,TRBV6-6,TGTGCCAGCAGGGACACAGGGGTCACTGAAGCTTTCTTT,CASRDTGVTEAFF
-,-,TRBJ2-7,TRBV4-1,TGTGCCAGCAGCCAAGCCCAACAGGGAGATTACGAGCAGTACTTC,CASSQAQQGDYEQYF
TRBD2,-,TRBJ2-3,TRBV27,TGTGCCAGCAGTTCCCTGGGCGGGGGGGCGGGAACGCAGTATTTT,CASSSLGGGAGTQYF
TRBD2,-,TRBJ2-1,TRBV9,TGTGCCAGCAGCCCCTGGACTAGCAATGAGCAGTTCTTC,CASSPWTSNEQFF
-,-,TRBJ2-3,TRBV28,TGTGCCAGCAGTTTTTCGGGAAATACGCAGTATTTT,CASSFSGNTQYF
TRBD1,-,TRBJ2-7,TRBV7-2,TGTGCCAGCAGCTACGACAGGGGGCCTCGGGAGCAGTACTTC,CASSYDRGPREQYF
-,-,TRBJ2-7,TRBV7-2,TGTGCCAGCAGCTTGACAGACTACGAGCAGTACTTC,CASSLTDYEQYF
-,-,TRBJ2-5,TRBV5-4,TGTGCCAGCAGCCCTATATCCGGGGAGACCCAGTACTTC,CASSPISGETQYF
TRBD1,-,TRBJ2-1,TRBV5-4,TGTGCCAGCAGCTTGAGGGCCGGGACAGGGGGCTCCCGTTACAATGAGCAGTTCTTC,CASSLRAGTGGSRYNEQFF
-,-,TRBJ1-2,TRBV7-9,TGTGCCAGCAGCTTAGAAGGGGTTGTCTATGGCTACACCTTC,CASSLEGVVYGYTF
-,-,TRBJ1-2,TRBV5-6,TGTGCCAGCAGCGGTCGGACAGCTAACTATGGCTACACCTTC,CASSGRTANYGYTF
-,-,TRBJ1-1,TRBV7-5,TGTGCCAGCAGCCCGGGACAGGGCGCTGAAGCTTTCTTT,CASSPGQGAEAFF
TRBD1,-,TRBJ2-7,TRBV2,TGTGCCAGCAGTCCCGGAGGACAGGGCCACGAGCAGTACTTC,CASSPGGQGHEQYF
-,-,TRBJ2-5,TRBV11-3,TGTGCCAGCAGCCTAGTCTCCTATAAGGGGCCCTTTCAAGAGACCCAGTACTTC,CASSLVSYKGPFQETQYF
-,-,TRBJ1-2,TRBV5-4,TGTGCCAGCCACCAGGGGCAATGGGGCTACACCTTC,CASHQGQWGYTF
-,-,TRBJ2-3,TRBV15,TGTGCCACCAGCAGAGATTTACGGGGGAGCACAGATACGCAGTATTTT,CATSRDLRGSTDTQYF
TRBD2,-,TRBJ2-1,TRBV5-4,TGTGCCAGCAGCTATAGCGGGGGATCCTACAATGAGCAGTTCTTC,CASSYSGGSYNEQFF
-,-,TRBJ1-2,TRBV10-3,TGTGCCATCAGTGAGTCGAACAGGGTAACAAATGGCTACACCTTC,CAISESNRVTNGYTF
-,-,TRBJ2-3,TRBV7-6,TGTGCCAGCAGCTTACTCGAGGGAACGGATACGCAGTATTTT,CASSLLEGTDTQYF
-,-,TRBJ2-3,TRBV5-4,TGTGCCAGCAGCCTTAACACAGATACGCAGTATTTT,CASSLNTDTQYF
TRBD1,-,TRBJ2-1,TRBV5-1,TGCGCCAGCAGCCCGCGGGGGACAGGGCCCTACAATGAGCAGTTCTTC,CASSPRGTGPYNEQFF
TRBD1,-,TRBJ1-5,TRBV28,TGTGCCAGCAGTTCACCGGGACAGGGGGCTTTTCAGCCCCAGCATTTT,CASSSPGQGAFQPQHF
-,-,TRBJ1-3,TRBV5-1,TGCGCCAGCACCAGGGACAAGAGCTCTGGAAACACCATATATTTT,CASTRDKSSGNTIYF
-,once,TRBJ2-7,TRBV6-1,TGTGCCAGCAGTAGAACGACTGCCGGAGGAGAGCAGTACTTC,CASSRTTAGGEQYF
TRBD1,few,TRBJ2-7,TRBV5-1,TGCGCCAGCAGCCCAGGACAGGGATCCTACGAGCAGTACTTC,CASSPGQGSYEQYF
TRBD1,-,TRBJ1-1,TRBV7-3,TGTGCCAGCAGCCCGGGACAGGGGTTGATGACTGAAGCTTTCTTT,CASSPGQGLMTEAFF
-,-,TRBJ1-1,TRBV5-6,TGTGCCAGCAGCAGAGCGAGGTCCACTGAAGCTTTCTTT,CASSRARSTEAFF
-,-,TRBJ1-2,TRBV15,TGTGCCACCAGCAGAGAGGCCAGAAGAACCTATGGCTACACCTTC,CATSREARRTYGYTF
TRBD1,-,TRBJ1-2,TRBV5-4,TGTGCCAGCAGCTTGTTGGGTGGGACAGGGGCCTATGGCTACACCTTC,CASSLLGGTGAYGYTF
-,-,TRBJ2-1,TRBV4-2,TGTGCCAGCAGCAAACCTCGACCCGGGGGATCCTACAATGAGCAGTTCTTC,CASSKPRPGGSYNEQFF
-,-,TRBJ2-1,TRBV27,TGTGCCAGCAGTTTATCGTACCAGGGGTTCAATGAGCAGTTCTTC,CASSLSYQGFNEQFF
-,-,TRBJ2-1,TRBV9,TGTGCCAGCAGCGTAGTTCATGCAGGGCTTTACAATGAGCAGTTCTTC,CASSVVHAGLYNEQFF
-,once,TRBJ1-1,TRBV4-3,TGCGCCAGCAGCCAAAGCCGAACCATAGAAGCTTTCTTT,CASSQSRTIEAFF
-,-,TRBJ1-3,TRBV6-1,TGTGCCAGCGAGAGCTCTGGAAACACCATATATTTT,CASESSGNTIYF
-,-,TRBJ2-3,TRBV6-4,TGTGCCGGGCAGGGGTGGGTGGATACGCAGTATTTT,CAGQGWVDTQYF
TRBD1,-,TRBJ1-1,TRBV19,TGTGCCAGTGAGGGGGCGAACACTGAAGCTTTCTTT,CASEGANTEAFF
TRBD2,-,TRBJ2-3,TRBV28,TGTGCCAGCCGACGGGGGGGACTAGCGGGGGGAGGAGATACGCAGTATTTT,CASRRGGLAGGGDTQYF
-,-,TRBJ1-1,TRBV10-3,TGTGCCATCAGTGAACCGGGAGGGGATGCTGAAGCTTTCTTT,CAISEPGGDAEAFF
-,-,TRBJ2-7,TRBV6-5,TGTGCCAGCAGTAACTCGGGCAAGGCGGGCGAGCAGTACTTC,CASSNSGKAGEQYF
TRBD2,few,TRBJ2-7,TRBV7-8,TGTGCCAGCAGCTTAACTAGCGGGGCCTACGAGCAGTACTTC,CASSLTSGAYEQYF
TRBD1,-,TRBJ2-2,TRBV19,TGTGCCAGTAGTTTGCAGGACAGGGATGACGGGGAGCTGTTTTTT,CASSLQDRDDGELFF
-,-,TRBJ2-5,TRBV6-5,TGTGCCAGCGGGTCGGGATCGGCAGAAGAGACCCAGTACTTC,CASGSGSAEETQYF